This T cell receptor (beta chain) came from a study of regulatory T cells in long-lasting Graves disease. Libraries of TCR beta came from iRepertoire HTBI primers plus Arm-PCR of CDR3 regions. TCRdb re-called the multiplex PCR reads through MiXCR, storing one row per CDR3 protein. In the table there are hundreds of thousands of distinct CDR3 sequences, less than 20% of which are singletons. Time point noted: newly diagnosed GD, antithyroid drugs for less than 3 months. PBMCs were the source of the RNA used for TCR sequencing. This clonotype came up many times. The V end was cut by 0 bases, the J end by 13 bases, with 10 bases between. CDR1 SGHTS and CDR2 YDEGEE come from the germline V gene. There are 11 residues in the CDR3. The same data also went into a second study, on T cells in Graves' hyperthyroidism and ophthalmopathy.

The V gene is TRBV5-8, the J gene TRBJ1-2; D remains ambiguous. The TCR originated in a woman younger than 45 with Graves disease. Sequenced here: peripheral blood mononuclear cells (PBMCs), sampled at new diagnosis, from a patient treated with antithyroid drugs. The DNA of the CDR3 is TGTGCCAGCAGCTTGGTGGCGGCTTCCACCTTC. This encodes CASSLVAASTF. Combining the CDR3 with reference TRBV5-8 and TRBJ1-2 gives the whole variable domain EAGVTQSPTHLIKTRGQQATLRCSPISGHTSVYWYQQALGLGLQFLLWYDEGEERNRGNFPPRFSGRQFPNYSSELNVNALELEDSALYLCASSLVAASTFGSGTRLTVV.